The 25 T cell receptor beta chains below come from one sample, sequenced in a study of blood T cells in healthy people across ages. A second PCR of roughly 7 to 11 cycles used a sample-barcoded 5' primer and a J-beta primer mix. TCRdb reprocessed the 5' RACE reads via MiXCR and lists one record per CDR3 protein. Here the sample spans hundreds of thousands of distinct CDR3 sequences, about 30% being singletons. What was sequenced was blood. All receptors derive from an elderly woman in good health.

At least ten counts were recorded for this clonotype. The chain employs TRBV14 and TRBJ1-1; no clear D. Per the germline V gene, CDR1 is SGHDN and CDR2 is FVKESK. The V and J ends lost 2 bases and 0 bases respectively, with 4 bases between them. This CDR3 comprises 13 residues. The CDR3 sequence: CASSQHLNTEAFF. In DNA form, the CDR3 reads TGTGCCAGCAGCCAACATCTGAACACTGAAGCTTTCTTT.

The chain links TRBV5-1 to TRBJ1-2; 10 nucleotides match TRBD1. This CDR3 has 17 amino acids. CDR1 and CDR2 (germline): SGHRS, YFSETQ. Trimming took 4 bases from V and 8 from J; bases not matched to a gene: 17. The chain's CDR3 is CASSDTLTGGDLSGYTF. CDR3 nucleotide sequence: TGCGCCAGCAGCGATACCCTGACAGGGGGCGATTTGAGCGGCTACACCTTC.

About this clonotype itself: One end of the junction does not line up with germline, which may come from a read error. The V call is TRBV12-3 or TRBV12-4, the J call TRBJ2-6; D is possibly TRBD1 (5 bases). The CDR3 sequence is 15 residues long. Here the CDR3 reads CASSLGSSGANVRTF. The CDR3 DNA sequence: TGTGCCAGCAGTTTAGGGTCTTCTGGGGCCAACGTCCGGACTTTC.

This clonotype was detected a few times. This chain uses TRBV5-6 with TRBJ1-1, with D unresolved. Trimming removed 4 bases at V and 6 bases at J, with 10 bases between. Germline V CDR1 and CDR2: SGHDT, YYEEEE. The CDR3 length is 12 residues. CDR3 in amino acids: CASSLYGSEAFF. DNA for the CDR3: TGTGCCAGCAGCCTGTATGGGTCTGAAGCTTTCTTT.

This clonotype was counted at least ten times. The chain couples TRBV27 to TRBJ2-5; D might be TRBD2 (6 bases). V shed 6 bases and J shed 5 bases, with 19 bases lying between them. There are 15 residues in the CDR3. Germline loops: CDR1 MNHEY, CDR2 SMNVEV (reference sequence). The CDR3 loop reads CASSESGVDGETQYF. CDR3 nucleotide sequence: TGTGCCAGCAGCGAATCGGGGGTTGATGGGGAGACCCAGTACTTC.

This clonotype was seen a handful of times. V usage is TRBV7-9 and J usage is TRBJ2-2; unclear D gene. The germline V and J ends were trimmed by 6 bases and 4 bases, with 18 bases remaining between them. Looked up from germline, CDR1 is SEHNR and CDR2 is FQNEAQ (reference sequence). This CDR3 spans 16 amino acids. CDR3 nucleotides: TGTGCCAGCAGGTTCGATAGAATACTTACCACCGGGGAGCTGTTTTTT. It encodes CASRFDRILTTGELFF.

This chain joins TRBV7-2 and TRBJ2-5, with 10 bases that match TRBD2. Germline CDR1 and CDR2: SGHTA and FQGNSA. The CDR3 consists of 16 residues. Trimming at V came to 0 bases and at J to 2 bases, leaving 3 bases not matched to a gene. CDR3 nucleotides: TGTGCCAGCAGCTTAGCCCCTAGCGGGGGACAAGAGACCCAGTACTTC. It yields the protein CASSLAPSGGQETQYF.

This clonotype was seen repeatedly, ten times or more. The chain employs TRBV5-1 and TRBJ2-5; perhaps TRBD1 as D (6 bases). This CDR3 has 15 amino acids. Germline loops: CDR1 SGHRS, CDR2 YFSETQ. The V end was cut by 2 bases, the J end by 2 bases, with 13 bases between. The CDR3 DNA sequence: TGCGCCAGCAGCTTCTCCAGCAGGGGTCAAGAGACCCAGTACTTC. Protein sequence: CASSFSSRGQETQYF.

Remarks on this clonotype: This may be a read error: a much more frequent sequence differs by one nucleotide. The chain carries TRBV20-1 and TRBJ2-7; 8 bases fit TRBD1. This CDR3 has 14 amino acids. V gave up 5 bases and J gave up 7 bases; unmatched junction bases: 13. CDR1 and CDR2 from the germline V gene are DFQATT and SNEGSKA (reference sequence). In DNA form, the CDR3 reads TGCAGTGCTTGGCAGGCACAGGGGGGCGATGAGCAGTACTTC. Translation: CSAWQAQGGDEQYF.

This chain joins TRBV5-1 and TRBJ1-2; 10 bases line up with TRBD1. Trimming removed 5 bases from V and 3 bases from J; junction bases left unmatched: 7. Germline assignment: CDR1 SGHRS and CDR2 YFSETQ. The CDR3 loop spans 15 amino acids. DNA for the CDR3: TGCGCCAGCAGTTGGACAGGGGGGGTCGACTATGGCTACACCTTC. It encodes CASSWTGGVDYGYTF.

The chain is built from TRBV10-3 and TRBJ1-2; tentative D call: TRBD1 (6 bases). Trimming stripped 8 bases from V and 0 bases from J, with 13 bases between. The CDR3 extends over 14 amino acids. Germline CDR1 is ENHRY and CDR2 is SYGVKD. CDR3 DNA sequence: TGTGCCATCCGGGCAGGGGTAACTAACTATGGCTACACCTTC. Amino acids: CAIRAGVTNYGYTF.

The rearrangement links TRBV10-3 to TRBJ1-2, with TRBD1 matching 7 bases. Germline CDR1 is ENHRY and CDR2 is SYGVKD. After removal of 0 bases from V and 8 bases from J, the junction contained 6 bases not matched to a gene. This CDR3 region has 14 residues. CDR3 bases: TGTGCCATCAGTGAGTCGGGGGACAGTCACGGCTACACCTTC. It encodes CAISESGDSHGYTF.

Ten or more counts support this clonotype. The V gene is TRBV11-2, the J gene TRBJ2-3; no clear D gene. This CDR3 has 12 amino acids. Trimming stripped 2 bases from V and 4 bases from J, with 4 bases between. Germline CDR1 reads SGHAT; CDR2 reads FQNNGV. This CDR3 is CASSLQADTQYF. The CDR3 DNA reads TGTGCCAGCAGCTTACAAGCAGATACGCAGTATTTT. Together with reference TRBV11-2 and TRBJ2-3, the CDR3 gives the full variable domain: EAGVAQSPRYKIIEKRQSVAFWCNPISGHATLYWYQQILGQGPKLLIQFQNNGVVDDSQLPKDRFSAERLKGVDSTLKIQPAKLEDSAVYLCASSLQADTQYFGPGTRLTVL.

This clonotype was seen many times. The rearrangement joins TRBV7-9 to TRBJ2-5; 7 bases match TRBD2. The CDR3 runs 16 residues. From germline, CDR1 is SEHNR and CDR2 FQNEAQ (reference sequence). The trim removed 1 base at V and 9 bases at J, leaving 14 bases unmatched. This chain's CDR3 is CASSLDWMERGEAQYF. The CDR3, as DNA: TGTGCCAGCAGCTTAGATTGGATGGAGCGGGGTGAGGCCCAGTACTTC.

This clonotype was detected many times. CDR3 amino acids: CASSPSGTANNEQFF. The CDR3 DNA reads TGTGCCAGCAGCCCTTCCGGGACAGCTAACAATGAGCAGTTCTTC. The chain couples TRBV3-1 to TRBJ2-1; 7 bases are a match to TRBD1. V shed 4 bases, J shed 5 bases, and the junction held 8 bases outside the gene matches. The CDR3 sequence is 15 residues long. Germline CDR1 LGHDT, CDR2 YNNKEL (reference sequence).

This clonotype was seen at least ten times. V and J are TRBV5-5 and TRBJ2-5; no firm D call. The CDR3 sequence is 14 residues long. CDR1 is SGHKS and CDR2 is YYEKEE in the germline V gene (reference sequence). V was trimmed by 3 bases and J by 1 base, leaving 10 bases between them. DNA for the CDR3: TGTGCCAGCAGCTGGACCCCGCTCCAAGAGACCCAGTACTTC. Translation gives CASSWTPLQETQYF. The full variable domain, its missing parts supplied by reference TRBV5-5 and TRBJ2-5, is DAGVTQSPTHLIKTRGQQVTLRCSPISGHKSVSWYQQVLGQGPQFIFQYYEKEERGRGNFPDRFSARQFPNYSSELNVNALLLGDSALYLCASSWTPLQETQYFGPGTRLLVL.

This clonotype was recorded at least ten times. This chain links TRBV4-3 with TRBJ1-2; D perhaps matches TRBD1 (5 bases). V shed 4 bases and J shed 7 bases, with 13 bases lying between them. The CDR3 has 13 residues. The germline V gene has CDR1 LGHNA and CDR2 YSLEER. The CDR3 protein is CASSPDLGLGYTF. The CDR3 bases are TGCGCCAGCAGCCCCGACCTGGGGCTTGGCTACACCTTC.

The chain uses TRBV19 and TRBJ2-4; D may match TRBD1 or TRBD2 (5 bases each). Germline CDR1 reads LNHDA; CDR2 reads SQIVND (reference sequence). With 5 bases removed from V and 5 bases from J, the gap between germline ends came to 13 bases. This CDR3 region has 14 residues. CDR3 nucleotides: TGTGCCAGTAGTCGTGAGGGGAGCCAAAACATTCAGTACTTC. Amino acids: CASSREGSQNIQYF.

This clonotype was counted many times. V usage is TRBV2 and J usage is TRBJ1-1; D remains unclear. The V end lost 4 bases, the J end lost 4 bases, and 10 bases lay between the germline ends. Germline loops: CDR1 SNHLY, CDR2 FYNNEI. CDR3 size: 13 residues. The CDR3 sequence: CASSVVRTTEAFF. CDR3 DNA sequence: TGTGCCAGCAGTGTCGTCAGGACCACTGAAGCTTTCTTT.

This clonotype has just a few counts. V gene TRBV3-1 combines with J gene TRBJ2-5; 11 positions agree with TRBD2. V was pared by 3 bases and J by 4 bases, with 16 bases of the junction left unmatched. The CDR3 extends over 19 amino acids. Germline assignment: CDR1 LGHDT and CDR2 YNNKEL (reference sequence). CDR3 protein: CASSQSPPGSGGVGETQYF. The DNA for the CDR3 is TGTGCCAGCAGCCAGTCCCCCCCGGGTAGCGGGGGGGTAGGAGAGACCCAGTACTTC.

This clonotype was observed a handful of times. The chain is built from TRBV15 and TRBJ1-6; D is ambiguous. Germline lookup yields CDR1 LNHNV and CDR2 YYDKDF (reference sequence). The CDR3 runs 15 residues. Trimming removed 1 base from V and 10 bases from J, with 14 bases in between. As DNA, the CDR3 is TGTGCCACCAGCAGAGGAGGAGGGTCAGACTCACCCCTCCACTTT. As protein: CATSRGGGSDSPLHF.

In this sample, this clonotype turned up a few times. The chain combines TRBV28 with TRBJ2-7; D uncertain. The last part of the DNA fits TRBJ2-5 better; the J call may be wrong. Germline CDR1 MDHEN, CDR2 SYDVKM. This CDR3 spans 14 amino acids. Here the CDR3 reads CASSGSGRQETQYF. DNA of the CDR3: TGTGCCAGCAGTGGTTCCGGCAGACAAGAGACCCAGTACTTC.

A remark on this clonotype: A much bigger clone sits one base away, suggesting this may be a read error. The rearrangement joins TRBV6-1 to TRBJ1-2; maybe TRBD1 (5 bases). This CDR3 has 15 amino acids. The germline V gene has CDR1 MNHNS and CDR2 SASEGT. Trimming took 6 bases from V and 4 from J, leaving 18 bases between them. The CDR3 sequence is CASREAGAQSYGYTF. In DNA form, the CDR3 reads TGTGCCAGCAGGGAGGCCGGGGCGCAAAGCTATGGCTACACCTTC.

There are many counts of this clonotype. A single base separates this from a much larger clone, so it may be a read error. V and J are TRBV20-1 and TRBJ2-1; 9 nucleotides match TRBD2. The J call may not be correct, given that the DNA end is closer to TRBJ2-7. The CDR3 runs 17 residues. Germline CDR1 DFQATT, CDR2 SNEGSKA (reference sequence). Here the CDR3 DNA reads TGCAGTGCTCCTGGTTTAGCGGGGGCCTTCTCCTACAATGAGCAGTACTTC. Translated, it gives CSAPGLAGAFSYNEQYF.

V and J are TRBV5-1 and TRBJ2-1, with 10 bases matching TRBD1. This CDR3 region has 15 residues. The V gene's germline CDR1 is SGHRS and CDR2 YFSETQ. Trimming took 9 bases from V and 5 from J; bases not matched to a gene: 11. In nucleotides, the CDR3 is TGCGCCACCGCAGGGGGGACAGGGGCTAACAATGAGCAGTTCTTC. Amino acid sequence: CATAGGTGANNEQFF.